The rows below give T cell receptor beta chains drawn from one sample of a study of CD8+ T cells in alopecia areata. Assay: immunoSEQ multiplex PCR; the TCRdb copy retains only in-frame clones and omits some. The sample lists approximately 58,000 clones, roughly 40% occurring once. The material sequenced was NKG2D-low CD8+ T cells sorted from blood. These TCRs come from a human donor with alopecia areata. Each CDR3 is given with its conserved first and last residue. D genes are given only for firm matches. The listing skips clone size in some rows; elsewhere it reads once, few, many or a size class.

D gene | J gene | V gene | clone size | CDR3 protein | CDR3 DNA
. | TRBJ1-5 | TRBV5-1 | once | CASSKYSNQPQHF | TGCGCCAGCAGCAAGTATAGCAATCAGCCCCAGCATTTT
. | TRBJ2-3 | TRBV29-1 | few | CSVGGRDTQYF | TGCAGCGTCGGGGGGCGCGATACGCAGTATTTT
. | TRBJ2-7 | TRBV7-2 | . | CASSARGPSYEQYF | TGTGCCAGCAGCGCCCGTGGGCCTTCCTACGAGCAGTACTTC
TRBD2 | TRBJ2-3 | TRBV7-3 | . | CASSGSGRAGTDTQYF | TGTGCCAGCAGCGGAAGCGGGAGGGCAGGCACAGATACGCAGTATTTT
. | TRBJ1-4 | TRBV30 | . | CASCPDGNEKLFF | TGTGCCTCCTGCCCGGACGGGAATGAAAAACTGTTTTTT
TRBD1 | TRBJ2-6 | TRBV4-3 | . | CASSRTGQGYSGANVLTF | TGCGCCAGCAGCCGGACTGGACAGGGATATTCTGGGGCCAACGTCCTGACTTTC
. | TRBJ1-5 | TRBV29-1 | many | CSVEEGPGTGNQPQHF | TGCAGCGTTGAAGAGGGACCAGGGACGGGCAATCAGCCCCAGCATTTT
. | TRBJ1-6 | TRBV27 | few | CASSLYRSQGYNSPLHF | TGTGCCAGCAGTTTATATAGATCGCAGGGGTATAATTCACCCCTCCACTTT
. | TRBJ2-2 | TRBV2 | . | CASSNDKNTGELFF | TGTGCCAGCAGCAATGACAAGAACACCGGGGAGCTGTTTTTT
TRBD1 | TRBJ2-7 | TRBV4-3 | few | CASSLGQGAYEQYF | TGCGCCAGCAGCCTGGGACAGGGGGCCTACGAGCAGTACTTC
. | TRBJ1-5 | TRBV7-9 | many | CASSSGPQRPQHF | TGTGCCAGCAGCTCCGGGCCCCAGAGGCCCCAGCATTTT
TRBD1 | TRBJ2-4 | TRBV5-1 | . | CASSPTGGAGNIQYF | TGCGCCAGCAGCCCCACAGGGGGCGCAGGGAACATTCAGTACTTC
. | TRBJ2-7 | TRBV7-9 | . | CASSLGTRQGASYEQYF | TGTGCCAGCAGCCTGGGTACGCGGCAGGGTGCCTCCTACGAGCAGTACTTC
TRBD1 | TRBJ2-2 | TRBV20-1 | few | CSADRGAELFF | TGCAGTGCTGACAGGGGCGCTGAGCTGTTTTTT
. | TRBJ2-5 | TRBV4-1 | . | CASSPRIWETQYF | TGCGCCAGCAGCCCCAGGATCTGGGAGACCCAGTACTTC
. | TRBJ1-2 | TRBV6-5 | . | CASSQGTLTGGGYTF | TGTGCCAGCAGTCAAGGGACCTTAACCGGAGGGGGCTACACCTTC
TRBD2 | TRBJ2-1 | TRBV9 | . | CASSGLAGGYNEQFF | TGTGCCAGCAGCGGTCTGGCGGGAGGGTACAATGAGCAGTTCTTC
. | TRBJ2-3 | TRBV7-2 | . | CASSFTGSTDTQYF | TGTGCCAGCAGCTTCACAGGGTCCACAGATACGCAGTATTTT
. | TRBJ1-1 | TRBV29-1 | . | CSVVQGRNTEAFF | TGCAGCGTTGTACAAGGGCGGAACACTGAAGCTTTCTTT
. | TRBJ2-6 | TRBV25-1 | . | CASSAGSGANVLTF | TGTGCCAGCAGTGCCGGCTCTGGGGCCAACGTCCTGACTTTC
. | TRBJ2-7 | TRBV9 | . | CASSVGGNEQYF | TGTGCCAGCAGCGTAGGGGGGAACGAGCAGTACTTC
. | TRBJ2-3 | TRBV18 | . | CASSLDFRPRTDTQYF | TGTGCCAGCTCGCTTGACTTCCGACCGCGCACAGATACGCAGTATTTT
TRBD1 | TRBJ2-4 | TRBV5-4 | medium-sized | CASSSRQGSIDIQYF | TGTGCCAGCAGCTCCAGACAGGGGAGTATAGACATTCAGTACTTC
. | TRBJ1-2 | TRBV5-1 | many | CASSLRSVNYGYTF | TGCGCCAGCAGCTTGCGCAGTGTTAACTATGGCTACACCTTC
. | TRBJ1-5 | TRBV27 | . | CASSSGPYSNQPQHF | TGTGCCAGCAGTTCGGGACCATATAGCAATCAGCCCCAGCATTTT
. | TRBJ1-4 | TRBV7-9 | many | CASSLVPQGVRSTNEKLFF | TGTGCCAGCAGCTTAGTACCCCAGGGAGTCCGATCAACTAATGAAAAACTGTTTTTT
TRBD2 | TRBJ2-1 | TRBV4-1 | few | CASSGGLAGGYNEQFF | TGCGCCAGCAGCGGGGGACTAGCGGGAGGGTACAATGAGCAGTTCTTC
. | TRBJ1-5 | TRBV15 | . | CATSPSDGGVVGNQPQHF | TGTGCCACCAGCCCTAGTGATGGCGGGGTTGTTGGAAATCAGCCCCAGCATTTT
. | TRBJ2-1 | TRBV28 | . | CASSLDRGGEFF | TGTGCCAGCAGTTTAGACAGGGGAGGGGAGTTCTTC
TRBD1 | TRBJ2-1 | TRBV30 | . | CAWSMGQGLTYNEQFF | TGTGCCTGGAGTATGGGACAGGGGTTGACCTACAATGAGCAGTTCTTC
. | TRBJ1-1 | TRBV11-2 | . | CASSLGLGDRTEAFF | TGTGCCAGCAGCTTAGGCCTCGGGGATAGGACTGAAGCTTTCTTT
. | TRBJ2-3 | TRBV15 | few | CATSREGRPGRTDTQYF | TGTGCCACCAGCAGAGAAGGCCGGCCAGGACGCACAGATACGCAGTATTTT
TRBD2 | TRBJ2-1 | TRBV15 | . | CATSISGSLVNEQFF | TGTGCCACCAGCATTAGCGGGAGTCTTGTCAATGAGCAGTTCTTC
. | TRBJ1-2 | TRBV5-6 | few | CASSLKARASDGYTF | TGTGCCAGCAGCTTGAAGGCCCGGGCAAGTGATGGCTACACCTTC
TRBD1 | TRBJ1-2 | TRBV29-1 | . | CSVEDRDSLNYGYTF | TGCAGCGTTGAAGACAGGGACAGTCTTAACTATGGCTACACCTTC
. | TRBJ2-1 | TRBV7-9 | few | CASSDRSGEQFF | TGTGCCAGCAGCGATAGGTCTGGTGAGCAGTTCTTC
TRBD1 | TRBJ2-2 | TRBV7-9 | few | CASSSPRDRGQGTGELFF | TGTGCCAGCAGCTCGCCCCGGGACAGGGGGCAGGGGACCGGGGAGCTGTTTTTT
. | TRBJ2-1 | TRBV9 | . | CASSVYNEQFF | TGTGCCAGCAGCGTTTACAATGAGCAGTTCTTC
TRBD1 | TRBJ2-1 | TRBV28 | . | CASKTTGTGIYEQFF | TGTGCCAGCAAGACAACCGGGACAGGGATATATGAGCAGTTCTTC
. | TRBJ2-7 | TRBV7-2 | few | CASSLARRNKGYEQYF | TGTGCCAGCAGCTTAGCGAGGAGAAACAAGGGGTACGAGCAGTACTTC
. | TRBJ1-3 | TRBV28 | few | CASSRATGNTIYF | TGTGCCAGCAGTAGAGCTACTGGAAACACCATATATTTT
. | TRBJ2-5 | TRBV15 | . | CATSRDGSQETQYF | TGTGCCACCAGCAGAGATGGCTCTCAAGAGACCCAGTACTTC
. | TRBJ2-1 | TRBV30 | . | CAGEGEIHNEQFF | TGTGCCGGTGAGGGGGAGATCCACAATGAGCAGTTCTTC
. | TRBJ2-1 | TRBV5-1 | . | CATIQGNEQFF | TGCGCCACTATCCAAGGCAATGAGCAGTTCTTC
. | TRBJ2-5 | TRBV18 | . | CASSSLTEFQETQYF | TGTGCCAGCTCATCCCTGACTGAATTCCAAGAGACCCAGTACTTC
TRBD1 | TRBJ2-1 | TRBV27 | . | CASLGPGQGNNEQFF | TGTGCCAGCTTAGGACCGGGACAGGGGAACAATGAGCAGTTCTTC
TRBD2 | TRBJ2-1 | TRBV29-1 | . | CSATGLAGPNEQFF | TGCAGCGCTACCGGACTAGCGGGGCCCAATGAGCAGTTCTTC
. | TRBJ2-7 | TRBV4-1 | once | CASSQWGGGRGEQYF | TGCGCCAGCAGCCAATGGGGCGGAGGCCGGGGGGAGCAGTACTTC
. | TRBJ2-7 | TRBV30 | . | CAWSLDGSYEQYF | TGTGCCTGGAGCCTGGACGGGTCCTACGAGCAGTACTTC
TRBD2 | TRBJ2-3 | TRBV7-9 | . | CASSRPPGLAGTVTDTQYF | TGTGCCAGCAGCCGGCCCCCTGGACTAGCGGGGACCGTGACAGATACGCAGTATTTT
. | TRBJ2-1 | TRBV4-1 | . | CASSQELDYEQFF | TGCGCCAGCAGCCAAGAGCTGGATTATGAGCAGTTCTTC
TRBD1 | TRBJ2-7 | TRBV29-1 | few | CSVAGQAYEQYF | TGCAGCGTTGCCGGACAGGCCTACGAGCAGTACTTC
. | TRBJ1-2 | TRBV13 | . | CASSAGSNYGYTF | TGTGCCAGCAGCGCAGGCAGTAACTATGGCTACACCTTC
. | TRBJ2-5 | TRBV7-2 | few | CASSLGTAPSEETQYF | TGTGCCAGCAGCTTAGGTACTGCCCCCAGCGAAGAGACCCAGTACTTC
TRBD2 | TRBJ2-7 | TRBV27 | few | CASSSLLAGGPSEQYF | TGTGCCAGCAGTTCGTTACTAGCGGGAGGACCATCAGAGCAGTACTTC